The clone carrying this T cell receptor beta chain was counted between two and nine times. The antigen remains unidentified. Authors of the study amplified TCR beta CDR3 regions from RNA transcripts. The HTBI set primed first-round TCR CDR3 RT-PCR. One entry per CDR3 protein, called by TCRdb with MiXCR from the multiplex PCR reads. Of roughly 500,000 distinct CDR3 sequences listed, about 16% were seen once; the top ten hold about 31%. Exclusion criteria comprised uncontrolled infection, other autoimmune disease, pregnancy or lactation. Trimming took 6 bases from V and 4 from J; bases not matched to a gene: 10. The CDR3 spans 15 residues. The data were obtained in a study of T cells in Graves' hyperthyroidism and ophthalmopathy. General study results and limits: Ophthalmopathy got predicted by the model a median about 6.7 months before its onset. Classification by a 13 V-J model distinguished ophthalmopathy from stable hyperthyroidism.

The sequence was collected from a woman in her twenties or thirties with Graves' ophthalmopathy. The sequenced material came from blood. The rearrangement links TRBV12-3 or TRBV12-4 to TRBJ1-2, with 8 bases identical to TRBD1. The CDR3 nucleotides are TGTGCCAGCAGCCCATGGACAGGGCCAAGCTATGGCTACACCTTC. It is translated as CASSPWTGPSYGYTF.